This T cell receptor beta chain was profiled in a study of cytomegalovirus exposure and HLA in healthy donors. Study-level points and caveats: In an earlier analysis, most TCR beta V segments were productive about 87% or about 30% of the time. Using a false discovery rate of 0.05, a later analysis showed that 16,951 TCR beta sequences were associated with HLA alleles. Looking again later, the authors saw that most CMV-associated TCR beta chains seemed HLA-restricted.

As to this clone: What it recognizes is unknown.

The PCR made use of 60 Vbeta and 13 Jbeta primers. Sequencing used immunoSEQ multiplex PCR; TCRdb keeps in-frame clones, though not all of them. The table records 90,000 to 120,000 clones, less than 80% of them present only once. The sequenced material came from PBMCs. This clonotype originated in a man between 25 and 39 years old in good health and CMV-seronegative.

CDR3 in DNA: TGTGCCAGCATTCCGGTTCTATTGGGTGGGGCCGGGTACGAGCAGTACTTC. This codes for CASIPVLLGGAGYEQYF. The chain links TRBV2 to TRBJ2-7, with D perhaps matching TRBD1 (5 bases). The CDR3 covers 17 residues. CDR1 is SNHLY, CDR2 FYNNEI, per germline. V was clipped by 7 bases and J by 4 bases, with 26 bases between them.